The 24 T cell receptor beta chains given below trace back to one sample, sequenced in a study of beta chain features in type 1 diabetes. Reverse transcribing all isolated RNA meant expressed TCRB transcripts were sequenced. Assay used: immunoSEQ multiplex PCR; TCRdb lists only in-frame clones, some missing. The sample records around 350,000 clones, 10% to 15% being singletons. Sequencing was performed on naive CD4+ T cells from blood. These receptors came from a man between 18 and 35 years old in good health.

The sample holds a few counts of this clone. The chain recombines TRBV5-4 with TRBJ2-2; D uncertain. V dropped 0 bases and J dropped 3 bases, with 6 bases sitting between them. Germline CDR1 SGHNT, CDR2 YYREEE (reference sequence). The CDR3 has 14 residues. The CDR3 loop reads CASSLAQYTGELFF. In DNA form, the CDR3 reads TGTGCCAGCAGCTTGGCACAGTACACCGGGGAGCTGTTTTTT.

The V and J genes are TRBV5-1 and TRBJ2-7; TRBD2 might be the D (6 bases). V shed 0 bases and J shed 5 bases, with 12 bases lying between them. CDR3 length: 14 amino acids. Germline-derived CDR1 and CDR2 are SGHRS and YFSETQ. The CDR3 loop reads CASSLGMGGDEQYF. The CDR3 region has the DNA TGCGCCAGCAGCTTGGGAATGGGCGGGGACGAGCAGTACTTC.

This chain links TRBV30 with TRBJ1-5, with D possibly TRBD1 on 5 matching bases. The V end was cut by 4 bases, the J end by 2 bases, with 9 bases between. From germline, CDR1 is GTSNPN and CDR2 SVGIG (reference sequence). The CDR3 runs 13 residues. CDR3 DNA sequence: TGTGCCTGGACGGAGACAGGCAATCAGCCCCAGCATTTT. Amino acid sequence: CAWTETGNQPQHF. Filled out from reference TRBV30 and TRBJ1-5, the complete variable domain reads SQTIHQWPATLVQPVGSPLSLECTVEGTSNPNLYWYRQAAGRGLQLLFYSVGIGQISSEVPQNLSASRPQDRQFILSSKKLLLSDSGFYLCAWTETGNQPQHFGDGTRLSIL.

This clone has more than one count but fewer than ten. The V call is TRBV7-8, the J call TRBJ1-2, with D hard to call. Germline-derived CDR1 and CDR2 are SGHVS and FQNEAQ. The length of the CDR3 is 14 residues. V shed 0 bases and J shed 4 bases, with 9 bases lying between them. CDR3 residues: CASSLAASVYGYTF. CDR3 nucleotides: TGTGCCAGCAGCTTAGCGGCCTCCGTCTATGGCTACACCTTC.

The genes are TRBV6-4 and TRBJ2-6, with unresolved D. The V end was cut by 0 bases, the J end by 0 bases, with 6 bases between. Germline lookup yields CDR1 MRHNA and CDR2 SNTAGT. The CDR3 runs 16 residues. Here the CDR3 reads CASSDSRFSGANVLTF. CDR3 bases: TGTGCCAGCAGTGACTCCAGATTCTCTGGGGCCAACGTCCTGACTTTC.

This clone was observed a handful of times. The chain carries TRBV7-2 and TRBJ2-7, with D uncertain. Germline assignment: CDR1 SGHTA and CDR2 FQGNSA. This CDR3 has 15 amino acids. Trimming took off 1 base at V and 1 base at J, with 11 bases between the two ends. CDR3 coding DNA: TGTGCCAGCAGCTTAGATTCAGGTAGATCCTACGAGCAGTACTTC. This sequence encodes CASSLDSGRSYEQYF. Combining the CDR3 with reference TRBV7-2 and TRBJ2-7 gives the whole variable domain GAGVSQSPSNKVTEKGKDVELRCDPISGHTALYWYRQSLGQGLEFLIYFQGNSAPDKSGLPSDRFSAERTGGSVSTLTIQRTQQEDSAVYLCASSLDSGRSYEQYFGPGTRLTVT.

This clone occurred many times. V gene TRBV30 combines with J gene TRBJ1-1; D remains ambiguous. V lost 0 bases, J lost 11 bases, and 10 bases lay in between. Germline loops: CDR1 GTSNPN, CDR2 SVGIG (reference sequence). This CDR3 has 11 residues. The CDR3 DNA follows: TGTGCCTGGAGTGTATACAGTTCGGCTTTCTTT. Encoded protein: CAWSVYSSAFF.

This clone turned up a few times. The chain is built from TRBV28 and TRBJ2-2; 9 bases align to TRBD2. After removal of 7 bases from V and 0 bases from J, the junction contained 15 bases not matched to a gene. This CDR3 is 19 amino acids long. Germline V gene lookup returns CDR1 MDHEN and CDR2 SYDVKM. The CDR3 sequence: CASTKWLAGQKPNTGELFF. The DNA for the CDR3 is TGTGCCAGCACCAAGTGGCTAGCGGGACAGAAACCGAACACCGGGGAGCTGTTTTTT.

The chain joins TRBV29-1 to TRBJ1-1, with D possibly TRBD1 on 5 matching bases. Deletions cut 1 base from V and 4 bases from J, with 10 bases between. This CDR3 contains 13 residues. CDR1 and CDR2 (germline): SQVTM, ANQGSEA. The CDR3 DNA reads as TGCAGCGTTGAAGTCGGCAGGGCCACTGAAGCTTTCTTT. It is translated as CSVEVGRATEAFF. Full variable domain (rest looked up from reference TRBV29-1 and TRBJ1-1): SAVISQKPSRDICQRGTSLTIQCQVDSQVTMMFWYRQQPGQSLTLIATANQGSEATYESGFVIDKFPISRPNLTFSTLTVSNMSPEDSSIYLCSVEVGRATEAFFGQGTRLTVV.

This clone was found a few times. The chain employs TRBV7-9 and TRBJ2-2; the D gene is possibly TRBD1 (6 bases). Between the trimmed V and J ends, which lost 5 bases and 0 bases, there was a span of 13 bases. Per the germline V gene, CDR1 is SEHNR and CDR2 is FQNEAQ (reference sequence). CDR3 size: 16 residues. The CDR3 nucleotides are TGTGCCAGCAGCCGACCTGCAGGGGCGAACACCGGGGAGCTGTTTTTT. Translated, it gives CASSRPAGANTGELFF.

This clone was detected a few times. The chain recombines TRBV7-9 with TRBJ2-7; 8 positions match TRBD2. Trimming cost V 5 bases and J 1 base; bases outside gene matches: 7. This CDR3 has 15 residues. Germline CDR1 reads SEHNR; CDR2 reads FQNEAQ (reference sequence). The CDR3 region is CASSNASGQSYEQYF. CDR3 bases: TGTGCCAGCAGCAACGCTAGCGGGCAATCCTACGAGCAGTACTTC.

The chain uses TRBV7-9 and TRBJ2-7, with TRBD1 matching 7 bases. Germline-derived CDR1 and CDR2 are SEHNR and FQNEAQ (reference sequence). This CDR3 is built from 12 residues. J lost 7 bases, V lost 6 bases, and 6 bases had no gene match. The CDR3 DNA is TGTGCCAGCAGTCGACAGGGTAGGGAGCAGTACTTC. Translation gives CASSRQGREQYF.

This chain joins TRBV10-3 and TRBJ2-7, with D perhaps matching TRBD1 (6 bases). The CDR3 extends over 14 amino acids. Per germline, CDR1 ENHRY and CDR2 SYGVKD. Trimming removed 3 bases from V and 2 bases from J, with 11 bases in between. The CDR3: CAISDVAGAYEQYF. CDR3 coding DNA: TGTGCCATCAGTGATGTGGCAGGGGCCTACGAGCAGTACTTC.

This clone was picked up a small number of times. V usage is TRBV9 and J usage is TRBJ2-7, with D perhaps TRBD1 (6 bases). V gave up 3 bases and J gave up 4 bases, with 11 bases separating them. The CDR3 extends over 13 amino acids. Germline V gene lookup returns CDR1 SGDLS and CDR2 YYNGEE. The CDR3: CASSEGVRYEQYF. Here the CDR3 DNA reads TGTGCCAGCAGCGAGGGGGTCCGGTACGAGCAGTACTTC.

This clone was counted between two and nine times. This chain connects TRBV11-2 to TRBJ2-3; no clear D. Germline-derived CDR1 and CDR2 are SGHAT and FQNNGV. V was clipped by 6 bases and J by 1 base, with 11 bases between them. The CDR3 length is 14 residues. This CDR3 is CASRLYGGTDTQYF. In DNA, the CDR3 is TGTGCCAGCAGACTTTACGGAGGCACAGATACGCAGTATTTT.

The CDR3 nucleotides are TGCGCCAGCAGCAAGGGATACCAGGGCGTTTCTGGGGCCAACGTCCTGACTTTC. This translates into CASSKGYQGVSGANVLTF. V gene TRBV4-1 combines with J gene TRBJ2-6; D might be TRBD1 (5 bases). The CDR3 has 18 residues. V was cut by 5 bases and J by 1 base, with 18 bases left in between. Germline V gives CDR1 MGHRA, CDR2 YSYEKL.

In its sample, this clone was seen a few times. The chain recombines TRBV5-4 with TRBJ2-7; 13 bases fit TRBD2. Germline V gene sequence: CDR1 SGHNT, CDR2 YYREEE (reference sequence). CDR3 length equals 14 residues. After removal of 3 bases from V and 4 bases from J, the junction contained 1 base not matched to a gene. The CDR3 DNA follows: TGTGCCAGCAGCTCGACTAGCGGGAGGTACGAGCAGTACTTC. This gives the protein CASSSTSGRYEQYF.

The chain employs TRBV18 and TRBJ1-1; D gene uncertain. CDR1 and CDR2 (germline): KGHSH, LQKENI. The CDR3 length is 12 residues. Trimming left V 3 bases short and J 5 bases short, with 7 bases between. CDR3 in amino acids: CASSPQVTEAFF. CDR3 DNA sequence: TGTGCCAGCTCACCTCAGGTTACTGAAGCTTTCTTT. The full variable domain, rest sourced from reference TRBV18 and TRBJ1-1, is NAGVMQNPRHLVRRRGQEARLRCSPMKGHSHVYWYRQLPEEGLKFMVYLQKENIIDESGMPKERFSAEFPKEGPSILRIQQVVRGDSAAYFCASSPQVTEAFFGQGTRLTVV.

The J gene is TRBJ2-5, the V gene TRBV14; D call uncertain. CDR1 SGHDN and CDR2 FVKESK come from the germline V gene. V shed 6 bases and J shed 4 bases, with 9 bases lying between them. This CDR3 is built from 12 residues. The CDR3 nucleotides read TGTGCCAGCAGTTCCTCGGGAGAGACCCAGTACTTC. Translation gives CASSSSGETQYF.

J is TRBJ2-7 and V is TRBV5-4; 7 positions match TRBD1. Trimming cost V 5 bases and J 5 bases; bases outside gene matches: 10. The germline gives CDR1 SGHNT, CDR2 YYREEE (reference sequence). The CDR3 is 14 residues long. CDR3 sequence reads: CASRRGDSYNEQYF. The CDR3 DNA sequence: TGTGCCAGCAGGCGAGGGGACAGCTACAACGAGCAGTACTTC.

The chain carries TRBV6-5 and TRBJ2-7, with 8 bases identical to TRBD1. The CDR3 is 14 residues long. The germline V gene encodes CDR1 MNHEY and CDR2 SVGAGI. Trimming at V came to 6 bases and at J to 4 bases, leaving 8 bases not matched to a gene. CDR3 amino acids: CASRRGQGNYEQYF. The CDR3 nucleotides are TGTGCCAGCAGACGTGGACAGGGAAATTACGAGCAGTACTTC.

This clone was seen only a few times. This sequence joins TRBV7-3 and TRBJ2-3; 7 bases agree with TRBD1. Losses at the gene ends were 5 bases for V and 2 bases for J; bases not matched to a gene: 4. The CDR3 has 14 residues. In germline, CDR1 is SGHTA, CDR2 FQGTGA. CDR3 coding DNA: TGTGCCAGCAGCACAGGGACAGTCACAGATACGCAGTATTTT. The encoded protein is CASSTGTVTDTQYF.

The V and J genes are TRBV7-8 and TRBJ1-3; D remains unclear. Between the trimmed V and J ends, which lost 2 bases and 0 bases, there was a span of 5 bases. CDR3 length: 14 residues. Per the germline V gene, CDR1 is SGHVS and CDR2 is FQNEAQ. The CDR3 sequence: CASSLPSSGNTIYF. The DNA of the CDR3 is TGTGCCAGCAGCTTACCGAGCTCTGGAAACACCATATATTTT.

This chain joins TRBV9 and TRBJ1-6; 7 bases match TRBD1. From germline, CDR1 is SGDLS and CDR2 YYNGEE. V shed 2 bases, J shed 8 bases, and the junction held 1 base outside the gene matches. CDR3 length equals 13 residues. CDR3 sequence (DNA): TGTGCCAGCAGCGTTACAGGGGATTCACCCCTCCACTTT. It encodes CASSVTGDSPLHF. The whole variable domain, filled in from reference TRBV9 and TRBJ1-6, reads DSGVTQTPKHLITATGQRVTLRCSPRSGDLSVYWYQQSLDQGLQFLIQYYNGEERAKGNILERFSAQQFPDLHSELNLSSLELGDSALYFCASSVTGDSPLHFGNGTRLTVT.